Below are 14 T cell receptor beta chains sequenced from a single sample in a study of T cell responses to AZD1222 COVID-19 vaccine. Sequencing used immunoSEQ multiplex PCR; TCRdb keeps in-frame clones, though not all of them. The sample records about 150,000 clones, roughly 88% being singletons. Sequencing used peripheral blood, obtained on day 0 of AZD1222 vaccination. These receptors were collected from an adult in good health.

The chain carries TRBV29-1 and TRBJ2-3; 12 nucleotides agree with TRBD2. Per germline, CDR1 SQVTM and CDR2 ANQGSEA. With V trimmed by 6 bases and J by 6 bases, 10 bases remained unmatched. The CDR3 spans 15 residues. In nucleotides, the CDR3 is TGCAGCGTGGGTCCACTAGCGGGGGGCGGTGATACGCAGTATTTT. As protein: CSVGPLAGGGDTQYF.

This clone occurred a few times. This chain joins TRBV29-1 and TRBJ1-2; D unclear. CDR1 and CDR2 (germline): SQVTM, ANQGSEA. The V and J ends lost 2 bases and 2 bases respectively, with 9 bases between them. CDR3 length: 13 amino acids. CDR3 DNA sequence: TGCAGCGTTGAAATTCAGATGAACTATGGCTACACCTTC. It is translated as CSVEIQMNYGYTF.

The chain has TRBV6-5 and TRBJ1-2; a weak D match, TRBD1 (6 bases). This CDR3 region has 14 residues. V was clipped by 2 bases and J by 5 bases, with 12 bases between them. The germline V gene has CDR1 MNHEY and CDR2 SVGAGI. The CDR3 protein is CASSYQQGRYGYTF. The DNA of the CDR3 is TGTGCCAGCAGTTACCAGCAGGGGCGGTATGGCTACACCTTC.

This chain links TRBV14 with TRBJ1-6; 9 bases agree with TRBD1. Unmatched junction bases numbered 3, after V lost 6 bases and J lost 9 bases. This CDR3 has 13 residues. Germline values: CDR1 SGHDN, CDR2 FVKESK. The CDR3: CASSRQGVSPLHF. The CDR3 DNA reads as TGTGCCAGCAGTCGACAGGGGGTTTCACCCCTCCACTTT. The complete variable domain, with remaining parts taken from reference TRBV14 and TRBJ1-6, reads EAGVTQFPSHSVIEKGQTVTLRCDPISGHDNLYWYRRVMGKEIKFLLHFVKESKQDESGMPNNRFLAERTGGTYSTLKVQPAELEDSGVYFCASSRQGVSPLHFGNGTRLTVT.

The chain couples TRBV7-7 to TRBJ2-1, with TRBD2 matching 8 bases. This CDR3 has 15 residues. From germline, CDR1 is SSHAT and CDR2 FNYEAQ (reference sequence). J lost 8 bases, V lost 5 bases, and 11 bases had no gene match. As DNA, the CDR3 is TGTGCCAGCAGCCGCGAGGTAGCGGGGACCCATGAGCAGTTCTTC. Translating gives CASSREVAGTHEQFF. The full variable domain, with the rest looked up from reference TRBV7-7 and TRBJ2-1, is GAGVSQSPRYKVTKRGQDVTLRCDPISSHATLYWYQQALGQGPEFLTYFNYEAQPDKSGLPSDRFSAERPEGSISTLTIQRTEQRDSAMYRCASSREVAGTHEQFFGPGTRLTVL.

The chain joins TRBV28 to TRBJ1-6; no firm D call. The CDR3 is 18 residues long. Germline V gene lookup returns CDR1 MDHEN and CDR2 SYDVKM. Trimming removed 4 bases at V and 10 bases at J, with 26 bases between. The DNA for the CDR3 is TGTGCCAGCAGTTCCGGTGCAGGTCCCCATTTAGCAAGGTCACCCCTCCACTTT. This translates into CASSSGAGPHLARSPLHF.

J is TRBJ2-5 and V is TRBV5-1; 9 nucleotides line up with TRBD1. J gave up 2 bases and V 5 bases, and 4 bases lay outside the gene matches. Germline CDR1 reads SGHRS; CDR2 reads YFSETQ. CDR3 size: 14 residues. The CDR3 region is CASSRGQGQETQYF. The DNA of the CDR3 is TGCGCCAGCAGTCGGGGACAGGGACAAGAGACCCAGTACTTC.

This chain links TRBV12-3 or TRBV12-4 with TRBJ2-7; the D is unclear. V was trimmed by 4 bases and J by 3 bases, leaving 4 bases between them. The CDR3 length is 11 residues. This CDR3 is CASSSLYEQYF. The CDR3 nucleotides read TGTGCCAGCAGTTCCCTCTACGAGCAGTACTTC.

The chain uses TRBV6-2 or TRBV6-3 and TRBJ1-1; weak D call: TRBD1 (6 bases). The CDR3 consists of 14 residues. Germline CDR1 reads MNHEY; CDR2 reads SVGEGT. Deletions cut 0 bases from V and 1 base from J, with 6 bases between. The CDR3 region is CASSYSGANTEAFF. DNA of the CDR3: TGTGCCAGCAGTTACTCGGGGGCGAACACTGAAGCTTTCTTT.

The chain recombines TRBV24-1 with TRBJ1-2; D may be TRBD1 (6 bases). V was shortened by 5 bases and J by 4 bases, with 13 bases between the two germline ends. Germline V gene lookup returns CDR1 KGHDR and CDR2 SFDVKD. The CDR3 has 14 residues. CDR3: CATSGATGTYGYTF. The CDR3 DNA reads TGTGCCACCAGTGGCGCAACAGGGACCTATGGCTACACCTTC.

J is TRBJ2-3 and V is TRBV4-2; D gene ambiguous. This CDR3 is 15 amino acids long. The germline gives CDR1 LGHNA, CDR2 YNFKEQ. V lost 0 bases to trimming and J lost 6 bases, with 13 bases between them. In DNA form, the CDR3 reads TGTGCCAGCAGCCAAGATCTACGGCCTGGGGATACGCAGTATTTT. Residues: CASSQDLRPGDTQYF.

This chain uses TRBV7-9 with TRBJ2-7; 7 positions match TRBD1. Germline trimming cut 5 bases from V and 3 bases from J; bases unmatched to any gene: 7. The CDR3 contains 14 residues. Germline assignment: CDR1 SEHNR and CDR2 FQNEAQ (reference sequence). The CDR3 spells CASSLGTAYYEQYF. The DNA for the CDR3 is TGTGCCAGCAGCCTCGGGACAGCCTACTACGAGCAGTACTTC.

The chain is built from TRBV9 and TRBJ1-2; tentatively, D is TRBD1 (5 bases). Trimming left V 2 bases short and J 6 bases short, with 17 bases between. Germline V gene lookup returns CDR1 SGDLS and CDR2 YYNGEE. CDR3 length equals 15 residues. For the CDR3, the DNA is TGTGCCAGCAGCGTTACTCTGACAGATCAAAATGGCTACACCTTC. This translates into CASSVTLTDQNGYTF.

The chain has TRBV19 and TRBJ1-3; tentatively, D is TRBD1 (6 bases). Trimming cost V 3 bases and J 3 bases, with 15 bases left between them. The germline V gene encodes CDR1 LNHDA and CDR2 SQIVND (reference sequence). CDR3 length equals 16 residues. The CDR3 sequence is CASSMDSILVGNTIYF. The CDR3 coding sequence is TGTGCCAGTAGTATGGACAGCATCCTCGTTGGAAACACCATATATTTT.